The next 13 T cell receptor beta chains were all read from a single sample in a study of tumor-infiltrating lymphocytes in oesophageal squamous cell carcinoma. TCRdb re-analysed the PCR reads in MiXCR, keeping a single row per CDR3 protein. Seen here are several thousand distinct CDR3 sequences, around 15% observed once, and the top ten hold approximately 19%. Sequencing was done on a sample of esophageal tumor tissue. Receptor source: a male donor with esophageal squamous cell carcinoma.

By share of the sample, this clonotype is medium-sized (0.01 to 0.1%). Compared with germline, one end of the junction differs, possibly owing to a read error. The rearrangement joins TRBV7-9 to TRBJ2-7, with D unresolved. Germline-derived CDR1 and CDR2 are SEHNR and FQNEAQ (reference sequence). This CDR3 has 13 residues. CDR3 sequence: CASSFQANSPLHF. CDR3 DNA: TGTGCCAGCAGCTTCCAGGCCAATTCACCCCTCCACTTC.

This clonotype was counted many times. This rearrangement joins TRBV5-1 to TRBJ2-3; TRBD1 might be the D (6 bases). V was pared by 1 base and J by 3 bases, with 18 bases between. Germline V gives CDR1 SGHRS, CDR2 YFSETQ. The CDR3 contains 17 residues. CDR3 coding DNA: TGCGCCAGCAGCTTGAGGGACAACTCCCTATTTACAGATACGCAGTATTTT. This gives the protein CASSLRDNSLFTDTQYF.

The rearrangement joins TRBV4-2 to TRBJ2-5, with 8 bases matching TRBD2. This CDR3 region has 18 residues. The germline V gene has CDR1 LGHNA and CDR2 YNFKEQ. V trimming: 1 base; J trimming: 2 bases; junction bases outside the gene matches: 12. CDR3 region: CASSQAHRGGKAQETQYF. In nucleotides, the CDR3 is TGTGCCAGCAGCCAAGCCCACCGCGGGGGGAAAGCTCAAGAGACCCAGTACTTC.

This clonotype was observed many times. V is TRBV4-2 and J is TRBJ2-7, with TRBD2 as a possible D gene (6 bases). The CDR3 runs to 18 residues. In germline, CDR1 is LGHNA, CDR2 YNFKEQ. V lost 3 bases and J 2 bases, leaving 23 bases between the germline ends. This CDR3 reads CASSQSRAGSVFAYEQYF. The CDR3 coding sequence is TGTGCCAGCAGCCAGTCCCGGGCGGGGTCGGTGTTCGCCTACGAGCAGTACTTC.

This clonotype is labeled large (0.1 to 1%). A read error may account for a junction end that differs from germline. The chain has TRBV7-7 and TRBJ2-1, with 13 positions matching TRBD2. This CDR3 has 17 amino acids. Per germline, CDR1 SSHAT and CDR2 FNYEAQ (reference sequence). For the CDR3, the DNA is TGTGCTAGCAGCTTAGAAGGGGGGACTAGCGGGGTCAATGAGCAGTTCTTC. This encodes CASSLEGGTSGVNEQFF. Together with reference TRBV7-7 and TRBJ2-1, the CDR3 gives the full variable domain: GAGVSQSPRYKVTKRGQDVTLRCDPISSHATLYWYQQALGQGPEFLTYFNYEAQPDKSGLPSDRFSAERPEGSISTLTIQRTEQRDSAMYRCASSLEGGTSGVNEQFFGPGTRLTVL.

This clonotype was picked up a small number of times. One base away lies a much larger clone, so this may be a sequencing read error. The gene calls are TRBV5-1 and TRBJ2-1; TRBD2 matches at 8 bases. The end of the DNA is better explained by TRBJ2-7, so the J call may be wrong. Germline V CDR1 and CDR2: SGHRS, YFSETQ. The CDR3 is 16 amino acids. The CDR3 sequence: CASSPVAGGGYNEQYF. The CDR3 nucleotides are TGCGCCAGCAGCCCCGTTGCGGGGGGAGGCTACAATGAGCAGTACTTC.

This clonotype occurred a few times. This chain connects TRBV27 to TRBJ2-1; D remains ambiguous. Looked up from germline, CDR1 is MNHEY and CDR2 is SMNVEV (reference sequence). V was clipped by 2 bases and J by 10 bases, with 6 bases between them. CDR3 length equals 11 residues. The CDR3 DNA sequence: TGTGCCAGCAGTTTAGGGCGCGAGCAGTTCTTC. Its translation is CASSLGREQFF.

This chain links TRBV9 with TRBJ1-6; D uncertain. CDR1 is SGDLS and CDR2 is YYNGEE in the germline V gene. The CDR3 extends over 13 amino acids. V was clipped by 4 bases and J by 8 bases, with 10 bases between them. Here the CDR3 reads CASSSRGDSPLHF. CDR3 in DNA: TGTGCCAGCAGCTCCCGTGGGGATTCACCCCTCCACTTT.

For this clonotype: No conserved phenylalanine or tryptophan is present at the end of the CDR3, so a read error is the likely explanation. Because the CDR3's place on the DNA is in doubt, the DNA is left out and the CDR3 is given as listed by TCRdb. This sequence joins TRBV11-2 and TRBJ2-5; the table calls TRBD1, which could not be checked here. The CDR3 has 17 residues if both end residues are counted. Per germline, CDR1 SGHAT and CDR2 FQNNGV. The CDR3 reads CASSVGQGFNYGYTFGS.

By its share, this clonotype is medium-sized. The chain employs TRBV11-1 and TRBJ2-6, with D perhaps matching TRBD1 (5 bases). This CDR3 region has 15 residues. The V end was cut by 5 bases, the J end by 2 bases, with 10 bases between. Germline loops: CDR1 SGHAT, CDR2 FQDESV (reference sequence). In nucleotides, the CDR3 is TGTGCCAGCAGCACAGGTGGGGCTGGGGCCAACGTCCTGACTTTC. Residues: CASSTGGAGANVLTF.

By proportion, this clonotype is medium-sized. This chain connects TRBV7-9 to TRBJ1-5; no definite D call. CDR3 length: 15 amino acids. V gave up 2 bases and J gave up 7 bases, with 15 bases separating them. Germline V lookup: CDR1 SEHNR, CDR2 FQNEAQ (reference sequence). CDR3 nucleotide sequence: TGTGCCAGCAGCTTATGGGGAAGAAACGCACAGCCCCAGCATTTT. Amino acid sequence: CASSLWGRNAQPQHF.

V and J are TRBV9 and TRBJ2-7; D may match TRBD1 or TRBD2 (6 bases each). The V gene lost 3 bases and the J gene lost 5 bases, with 15 bases spanning the gap. The CDR3 consists of 14 residues. In germline, CDR1 is SGDLS, CDR2 YYNGEE. CDR3 region: CASSGGALSHEQYF. CDR3 DNA sequence: TGTGCCAGCAGCGGGGGGGCGCTTAGTCACGAGCAGTACTTC.

This clonotype was detected many times. This rearrangement joins TRBV6-1 to TRBJ2-7; D call uncertain. V was cut by 11 bases and J by 4 bases, with 9 bases left in between. The CDR3 is 10 residues long. In germline, CDR1 is MNHNS, CDR2 SASEGT. CDR3 in amino acids: CASALYEQYF. The CDR3 DNA is TGTGCCTCCGCCCTATACGAGCAGTACTTC.